What follows are 14 T cell receptor beta chains derived from one specimen sequenced in a study of T cells in Graves' hyperthyroidism and ophthalmopathy. Amplification yielded TCR beta CDR3 regions, with RNA transcripts as the source. Initially, a first-round RT-PCR of the TCR CDR3 employed the HTBI primer set. TCRdb reanalysed the multiplex PCR reads using MiXCR and keeps one entry per CDR3 protein. The top ten clones hold 35% to 50% of a sample with approximately 220,000 distinct CDR3 sequences, 15% to 20% of them seen once. Specimen: blood. All receptors derive from a man aged 35-49 years with Graves' hyperthyroidism.

This clonotype was seen at least ten times. The chain links TRBV11-3 to TRBJ2-1; D ambiguous. The V end lost 5 bases, the J end lost 8 bases, and 10 bases lay between the germline ends. This CDR3 has 12 amino acids. Germline CDR1 reads SGHNT; CDR2 reads YENEEA. CDR3 residues: CASSPNRDEQFF. CDR3 nucleotide sequence: TGTGCCAGCAGCCCGAACCGGGATGAGCAGTTCTTC. Based on the CDR3 plus reference TRBV11-3 and TRBJ2-1, the full variable domain is EAGVVQSPRYKIIEKKQPVAFWCNPISGHNTLYWYLQNLGQGPELLIRYENEEAVDDSQLPKDRFSAERLKGVDSTLKIQPAELGDSAVYLCASSPNRDEQFFGPGTRLTVL.

This clonotype has a single count. The rearrangement joins TRBV2 to TRBJ1-5; 8 nucleotides line up with TRBD1. CDR1 is SNHLY, CDR2 FYNNEI, per germline. CDR3 length equals 16 residues. Unmatched junction bases numbered 9, after V lost 5 bases and J lost 3 bases. The chain's CDR3 is CASSPLAGGTNQPQHF. CDR3 sequence (DNA): TGTGCCAGCAGTCCCCTGGCAGGGGGCACCAATCAGCCCCAGCATTTT.

The chain uses TRBV19 and TRBJ2-2, with D possibly being TRBD2 (5 bases). Trimming took 10 bases from V and 3 from J, leaving 15 bases between them. The CDR3 runs 14 residues. Germline CDR1 reads LNHDA; CDR2 reads SQIVND (reference sequence). CDR3: CAIADGDDTGELFF. CDR3 DNA sequence: TGTGCCATTGCGGACGGGGATGACACCGGGGAGCTGTTTTTT. Full variable domain (missing parts from reference TRBV19 and TRBJ2-2): DGGITQSPKYLFRKEGQNVTLSCEQNLNHDAMYWYRQDPGQGLRLIYYSQIVNDFQKGDIAEGYSVSREKKESFPLTVTSAQKNPTAFYLCAIADGDDTGELFFGEGSRLTVL.

This clonotype was recorded a few times. The chain joins TRBV7-2 to TRBJ1-2; D gene uncertain. V was trimmed by 3 bases and J by 7 bases, leaving 12 bases between them. Germline V gene data show CDR1 as SGHTA and CDR2 as FQGNSA. This CDR3 contains 13 residues. The CDR3 coding sequence is TGTGCCAGCAGCTTGTCCCTAGGGTTTGGCTACACCTTC. Its protein product is CASSLSLGFGYTF. Using reference TRBV7-2 and TRBJ1-2 for the parts outside the CDR3, the full variable domain is GAGVSQSPSNKVTEKGKDVELRCDPISGHTALYWYRQSLGQGLEFLIYFQGNSAPDKSGLPSDRFSAERTGGSVSTLTIQRTQQEDSAVYLCASSLSLGFGYTFGSGTRLTVV.

This chain connects TRBV7-9 to TRBJ2-5, with D unresolved. Germline CDR1 is SEHNR and CDR2 is FQNEAQ (reference sequence). Trimming pared 3 bases from V and 0 bases from J, leaving 5 bases between. The CDR3 loop spans 13 amino acids. CDR3 sequence reads: CASSFPYQETQYF. The CDR3 bases are TGTGCCAGCAGCTTTCCGTACCAAGAGACCCAGTACTTC.

This clonotype occurred many times. CDR3 in amino acids: CASSTGTANTEAFF. Written as DNA, the CDR3 is TGTGCCAGCAGTACCGGGACAGCGAACACTGAAGCTTTCTTT. V is TRBV3-1 and J is TRBJ1-1; TRBD1 agrees at 7 bases. The germline gives CDR1 LGHDT, CDR2 YNNKEL (reference sequence). The CDR3 sequence is 14 residues long. V lost 6 bases, J lost 1 base, and 5 bases stayed unmatched.

This clonotype appeared many times. The chain uses TRBV7-8 and TRBJ2-3, with 9 bases that match TRBD2. The length of the CDR3 is 17 residues. Germline loops: CDR1 SGHVS, CDR2 FQNEAQ. The junction had 6 bases not matched to a gene; V was cut back by 0 bases and J by 2 bases. The chain's CDR3 is CASSLAMGLAYTDTQYF. The DNA for the CDR3 is TGTGCCAGCAGCTTAGCCATGGGACTAGCTTACACAGATACGCAGTATTTT.

This clonotype was picked up many times. The rearrangement links TRBV5-1 to TRBJ2-7; 8 nucleotides align to TRBD1. J gave up 6 bases and V 0 bases, and 8 bases lay outside the gene matches. Germline loops: CDR1 SGHRS, CDR2 YFSETQ. The CDR3 is made up of 15 amino acids. CDR3 DNA sequence: TGCGCCAGCAGCTTGGCCCCCAGGGGGCCAGGCGAGCAGTACTTC. Its translation: CASSLAPRGPGEQYF.

This clonotype was observed many times. The chain recombines TRBV28 with TRBJ1-5; no clear D gene. The V end was cut by 2 bases, the J end by 5 bases, with 10 bases between. CDR1 and CDR2 (germline): MDHEN, SYDVKM. The CDR3 extends over 14 amino acids. CDR3 DNA sequence: TGTGCCAGCAGTTTACTGGGCGAAGATCAGCCCCAGCATTTT. This encodes CASSLLGEDQPQHF.

Ten or more counts support this clonotype. The chain has TRBV11-2 and TRBJ2-2, with 7 bases identical to TRBD2. Germline values: CDR1 SGHAT, CDR2 FQNNGV. Trimming removed 7 bases from V and 4 bases from J; junction bases left unmatched: 9. The CDR3 spans 15 residues. CDR3 coding DNA: TGTGCCAGCAACCCCCCCCCGGGGGGCACCGGGGAGCTGTTTTTT. Protein product: CASNPPPGGTGELFF.

This clonotype was seen many times. The genes are TRBV5-4 and TRBJ1-1; 7 nucleotides line up with TRBD1. The ends lost 4 bases at V and 1 base at J; junction bases unmatched: 10. The germline V gene has CDR1 SGHNT and CDR2 YYREEE (reference sequence). The CDR3 is made up of 16 amino acids. CDR3 in amino acids: CASSPGVRTGNTEAFF. Written as DNA, the CDR3 is TGTGCCAGCAGCCCTGGGGTCCGGACAGGGAACACTGAAGCTTTCTTT.

This chain links TRBV7-2 with TRBJ2-7; D ambiguous. Germline CDR1 is SGHTA and CDR2 is FQGNSA. The CDR3 covers 15 residues. V was cut by 5 bases and J by 2 bases, with 16 bases left in between. CDR3 loop: CASSTSFTSTYEQYF. CDR3 DNA: TGTGCCAGCAGCACCTCCTTCACGTCAACCTACGAGCAGTACTTC. Drawing the rest from reference TRBV7-2 and TRBJ2-7, the complete variable domain is GAGVSQSPSNKVTEKGKDVELRCDPISGHTALYWYRQSLGQGLEFLIYFQGNSAPDKSGLPSDRFSAERTGGSVSTLTIQRTQQEDSAVYLCASSTSFTSTYEQYFGPGTRLTVT.

This clonotype came up many times. This chain joins TRBV3-1 and TRBJ2-7; D perhaps matches TRBD1 (7 bases). The germline gives CDR1 LGHDT, CDR2 YNNKEL (reference sequence). Trimming stripped 8 bases from V and 0 bases from J, with 11 bases between. The CDR3 contains 13 residues. The CDR3 DNA is TGTGCCAGCTGGGGGGACAGCTCCTACGAGCAGTACTTC. As protein: CASWGDSSYEQYF.

This clonotype occurred many times. V gene TRBV6-1 combines with J gene TRBJ1-1; D might be TRBD1 (6 bases). CDR3 length: 13 amino acids. The V gene lost 6 bases and the J gene lost 4 bases, with 12 bases spanning the gap. Germline lookup yields CDR1 MNHNS and CDR2 SASEGT. The CDR3 reads CASSGTGSTEAFF. The DNA for the CDR3 is TGTGCCAGCAGCGGTACAGGGAGCACTGAAGCTTTCTTT.